Below, one T cell receptor (beta chain) is given with its context. Other DNA sequences of this sample code for an identical CDR3. This CDR3 contains 16 residues. Trimming took 2 bases from V and 1 from J; bases not matched to a gene: 3. Germline loops: CDR1 SGDLS, CDR2 YYNGEE. This sample was included in a study of shared clonotypes between healthy human individuals. Sequencing was performed with immunoSEQ multiplex PCR; in TCRdb, only in-frame clones are kept and a portion is missing. The data show about 2.5 million clones, 80% to 95% seen once. The J gene is TRBJ2-2, the V gene TRBV9; 9 bases agree with TRBD2. The sample consisted of naive CD4+ T cells from PBMCs. The subset here: CD45RA+ positively selected. The source is a man younger than 35 in good health. Some clones in this sample may be carry-over from other donors' samples. The CDR3 coding sequence is TGTGCCAGCAGCGTCGATAGCGGGAGGAACACCGGGGAGCTGTTTTTT. Translation: CASSVDSGRNTGELFF. Supplemented by reference TRBV9 and TRBJ2-2, the full variable domain reads DSGVTQTPKHLITATGQRVTLRCSPRSGDLSVYWYQQSLDQGLQFLIQYYNGEERAKGNILERFSAQQFPDLHSELNLSSLELGDSALYFCASSVDSGRNTGELFFGEGSRLTVL.